These T cell receptor beta chains were read from a single sample in a study of CD8+CD57+ T cells in acquired aplastic anemia. TCRdb itself ran the reads through MiXCR, one entry per CDR3 protein. The table has 400,000 to 450,000 distinct CDR3 sequences, roughly 64% seen once. Sequencing input: sorted CD4+, CD8+, or CD8+CD57+ T cells (not recorded which) from PBMCs. The receptor source for this set is a human donor in good health, serving as a control. CDR3s include the opening cysteine and the closing phenylalanine or tryptophan. The order of the fields is CDR3 DNA, CDR3 protein, D gene, clone size, V gene, J gene. D genes are given only for firm matches. Clone size, where shown, is once, few, many, or a class for clones that have expanded.

CDR3nt: TGTGCCAGCAGGCAGGGGAGTTGGTACTTC
CDR3aa: CASRQGSWYF
d_gene: NA
abundance: NA
v_gene: TRBV25-1
j_gene: TRBJ2-5

CDR3nt: TGTGCCAGCAGCTGGACGTGGGCCTCCAAAAACACCATATATTTT
CDR3aa: CASSWTWASKNTIYF
d_gene: NA
abundance: NA
v_gene: TRBV5-1
j_gene: TRBJ1-3

CDR3nt: TGCGCCAGCAGCAAAGACGTCGACTCACCTTCCCACTTT
CDR3aa: CASSKDVDSPSHF
d_gene: NA
abundance: NA
v_gene: TRBV7-2
j_gene: TRBJ1-6

CDR3nt: TGCGCCAGCTTCAGGGGCCAACGCACAGATACGCAGTATTTT
CDR3aa: CASFRGQRTDTQYF
d_gene: NA
abundance: few
v_gene: TRBV10-2
j_gene: TRBJ2-3

CDR3nt: TGTGCCAGCAGCGTAGCGGGGGGGCATCAAGAGACCCAGTACTTC
CDR3aa: CASSVAGGHQETQYF
d_gene: TRBD2
abundance: many
v_gene: TRBV7-2
j_gene: TRBJ2-5

CDR3nt: TGTGCCAGCAGCTTAGCCTTGACTCCCGAGCAGCACTACTTT
CDR3aa: CASSLALTPEQHYF
d_gene: NA
abundance: once
v_gene: TRBV7-2
j_gene: TRBJ1-6

CDR3nt: TGCAGTGCAAAGACAGGAATCAAAGAGACCCCCCACTTT
CDR3aa: CSAKTGIKETPHF
d_gene: NA
abundance: once
v_gene: TRBV20-1
j_gene: TRBJ1-6

CDR3nt: TGTGCCACCAGCAGAACACTGGGGGGTATCATGAACACTGGAGCTTTCTTT
CDR3aa: CATSRTLGGIMNTGAFF
d_gene: NA
abundance: few
v_gene: TRBV15
j_gene: TRBJ1-1

CDR3nt: TGTGCCAGCAGTGAAGCAGCACTAGCGGGGGGCAGCACAGATACGCAGTATTTT
CDR3aa: CASSEAALAGGSTDTQYF
d_gene: TRBD2
abundance: few
v_gene: TRBV6-1
j_gene: TRBJ2-3

CDR3nt: TGTGCCAGCAACAGACTTCCAACTAATGAAAAACTGTTTTTT
CDR3aa: CASNRLPTNEKLFF
d_gene: NA
abundance: NA
v_gene: TRBV6-5
j_gene: TRBJ1-4

CDR3nt: TGTGCCACCAGCTTGGTCGCCACGGGACAGGGGAGCACTGAAGCTTTCTTT
CDR3aa: CATSLVATGQGSTEAFF
d_gene: TRBD1
abundance: NA
v_gene: TRBV5-1
j_gene: TRBJ1-1

CDR3nt: TGTGCCAGCAGTCCCCGACACTTCCCTGGGAACACCATATATTTT
CDR3aa: CASSPRHFPGNTIYF
d_gene: NA
abundance: NA
v_gene: TRBV7-4
j_gene: TRBJ1-3